The present T cell receptor beta chain was sequenced within a study of response to subunit inactivated influenza vaccine. Each CDR3 protein gets one entry after TCRdb re-called the RT-PCR reads with MiXCR. The data contain roughly 500,000 distinct CDR3 sequences, 25% of them seen just once; the ten biggest clones take up about 1.9%. The table lists this clonotype with a few counts. V was cut by 0 bases and J by 1 base, with 9 bases left in between. CDR1 is GTSNPN, CDR2 SVGIG, per germline (reference sequence). The CDR3 has 14 amino acids. Here the sequenced sample was CD4+ T cells sorted from PBMCs, taken roughly 5 days after vaccination. The sequence was obtained from a man aged 45-65 years who received an inactivated influenza vaccine. This chain joins TRBV30 and TRBJ1-1, with D uncertain. DNA of the CDR3: TGTGCCTGGAGTGTGGGTGCTTCGAACACTGAAGCTTTCTTT. This sequence encodes CAWSVGASNTEAFF.